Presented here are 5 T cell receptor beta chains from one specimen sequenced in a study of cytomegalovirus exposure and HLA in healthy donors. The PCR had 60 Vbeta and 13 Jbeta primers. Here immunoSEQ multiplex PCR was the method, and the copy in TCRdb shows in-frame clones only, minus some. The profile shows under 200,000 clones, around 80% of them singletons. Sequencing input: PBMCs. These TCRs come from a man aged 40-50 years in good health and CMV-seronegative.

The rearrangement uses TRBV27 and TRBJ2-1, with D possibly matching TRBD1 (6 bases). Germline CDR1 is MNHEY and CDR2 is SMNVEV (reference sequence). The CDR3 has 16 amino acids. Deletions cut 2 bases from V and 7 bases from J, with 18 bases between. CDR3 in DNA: TGTGCCAGCAGTTTAGAGGCGACAGGCTCGGCGAATGAGCAGTTCTTC. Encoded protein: CASSLEATGSANEQFF.

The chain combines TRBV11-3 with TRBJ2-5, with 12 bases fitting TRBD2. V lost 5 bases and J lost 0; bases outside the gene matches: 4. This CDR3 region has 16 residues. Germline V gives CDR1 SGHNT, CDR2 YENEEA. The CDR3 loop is CASSKGLAGDQETQYF. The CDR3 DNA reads TGTGCCAGCAGCAAGGGACTAGCGGGCGACCAAGAGACCCAGTACTTC.

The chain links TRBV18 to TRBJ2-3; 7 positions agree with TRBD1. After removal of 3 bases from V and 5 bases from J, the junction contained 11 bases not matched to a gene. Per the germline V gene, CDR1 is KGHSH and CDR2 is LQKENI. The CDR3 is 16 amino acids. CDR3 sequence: CASSPLAGTAEDTQYF. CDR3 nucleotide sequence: TGTGCCAGCTCACCGCTTGCAGGGACAGCGGAAGATACGCAGTATTTT. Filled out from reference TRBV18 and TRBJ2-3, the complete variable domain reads NAGVMQNPRHLVRRRGQEARLRCSPMKGHSHVYWYRQLPEEGLKFMVYLQKENIIDESGMPKERFSAEFPKEGPSILRIQQVVRGDSAAYFCASSPLAGTAEDTQYFGPGTRLTVL.

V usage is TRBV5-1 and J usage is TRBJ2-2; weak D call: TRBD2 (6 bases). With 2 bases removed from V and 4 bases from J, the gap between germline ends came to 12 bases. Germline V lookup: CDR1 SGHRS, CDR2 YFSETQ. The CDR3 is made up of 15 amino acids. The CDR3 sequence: CASSLSAGTTGELFF. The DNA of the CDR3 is TGCGCCAGCAGCTTATCCGCGGGGACCACCGGGGAGCTGTTTTTT.

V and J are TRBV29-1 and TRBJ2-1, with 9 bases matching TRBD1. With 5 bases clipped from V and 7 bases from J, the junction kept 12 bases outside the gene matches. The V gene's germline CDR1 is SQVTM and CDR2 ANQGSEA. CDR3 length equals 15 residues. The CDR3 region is CSVTGGARLKNEQFF. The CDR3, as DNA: TGCAGCGTTACAGGGGGCGCGAGGTTGAAGAATGAGCAGTTCTTC.